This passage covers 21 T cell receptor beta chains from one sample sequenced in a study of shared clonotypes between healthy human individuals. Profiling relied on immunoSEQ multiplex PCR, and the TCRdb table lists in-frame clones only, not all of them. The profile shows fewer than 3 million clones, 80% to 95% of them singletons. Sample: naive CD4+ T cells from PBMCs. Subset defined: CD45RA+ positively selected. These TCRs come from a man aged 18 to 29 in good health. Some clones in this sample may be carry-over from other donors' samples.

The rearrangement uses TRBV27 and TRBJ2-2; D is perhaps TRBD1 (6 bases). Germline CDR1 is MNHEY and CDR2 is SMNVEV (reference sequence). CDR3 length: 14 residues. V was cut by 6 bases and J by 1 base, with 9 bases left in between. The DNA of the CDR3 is TGTGCCAGCAGCCGGACAGAGAACACCGGGGAGCTGTTTTTT. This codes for CASSRTENTGELFF.

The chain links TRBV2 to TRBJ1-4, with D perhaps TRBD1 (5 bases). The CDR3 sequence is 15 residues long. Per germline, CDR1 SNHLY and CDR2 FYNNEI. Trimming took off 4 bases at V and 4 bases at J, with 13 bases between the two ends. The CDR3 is CASSGYGGNNEKLFF. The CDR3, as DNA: TGTGCCAGCAGTGGATACGGGGGGAATAATGAAAAACTGTTTTTT.

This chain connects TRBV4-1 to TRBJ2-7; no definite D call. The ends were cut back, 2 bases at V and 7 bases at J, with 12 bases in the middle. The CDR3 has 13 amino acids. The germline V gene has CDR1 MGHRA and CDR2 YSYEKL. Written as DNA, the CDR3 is TGCGCCAGCAGCCAACAGCCTTACGCAGAGCAGTACTTC. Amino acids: CASSQQPYAEQYF.

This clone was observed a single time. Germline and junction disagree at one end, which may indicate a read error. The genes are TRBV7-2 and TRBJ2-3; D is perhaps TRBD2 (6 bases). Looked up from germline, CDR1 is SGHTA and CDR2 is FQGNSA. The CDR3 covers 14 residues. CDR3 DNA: TGTGCCAGCACCTTAGCGGCAGCGACAGATACGCAGTATTTT. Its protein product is CASTLAAATDTQYF.

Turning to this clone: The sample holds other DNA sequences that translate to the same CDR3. DNA of the CDR3: TGTGCCAGCAGTGAGGGGGCGCGTGATACGCAGTATTTT. It is translated as CASSEGARDTQYF. The chain uses TRBV25-1 and TRBJ2-3; tentatively, D is TRBD1 (6 bases). Deletions cut 3 bases from V and 6 bases from J, with 10 bases between. CDR3 length: 13 amino acids. Germline CDR1 MGHDK, CDR2 SYGVNS.

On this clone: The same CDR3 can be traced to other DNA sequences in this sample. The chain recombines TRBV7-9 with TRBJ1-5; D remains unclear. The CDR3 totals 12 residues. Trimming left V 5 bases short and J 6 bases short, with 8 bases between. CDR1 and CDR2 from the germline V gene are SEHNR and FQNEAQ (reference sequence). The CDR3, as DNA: TGTGCCAGCAGCCTTATTGCTCAGCCCCAGCATTTT. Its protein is CASSLIAQPQHF.

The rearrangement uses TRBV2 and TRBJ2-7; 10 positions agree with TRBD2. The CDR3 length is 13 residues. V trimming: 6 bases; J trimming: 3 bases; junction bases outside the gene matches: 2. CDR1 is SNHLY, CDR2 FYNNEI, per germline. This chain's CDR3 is CASRRLAGYEQYF. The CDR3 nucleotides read TGTGCCAGCAGGCGACTAGCGGGCTACGAGCAGTACTTC.

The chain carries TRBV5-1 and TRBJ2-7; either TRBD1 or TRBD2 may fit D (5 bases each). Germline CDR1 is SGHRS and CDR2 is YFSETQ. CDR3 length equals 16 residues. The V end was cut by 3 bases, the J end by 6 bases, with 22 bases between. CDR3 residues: CASSSGARAEGFEQYF. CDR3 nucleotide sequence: TGCGCCAGCAGCTCCGGGGCACGGGCCGAGGGGTTCGAGCAGTACTTC. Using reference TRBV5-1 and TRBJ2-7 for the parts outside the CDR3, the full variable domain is KAGVTQTPRYLIKTRGQQVTLSCSPISGHRSVSWYQQTPGQGLQFLFEYFSETQRNKGNFPGRFSGRQFSNSRSEMNVSTLELGDSALYLCASSSGARAEGFEQYFGPGTRLTVT.

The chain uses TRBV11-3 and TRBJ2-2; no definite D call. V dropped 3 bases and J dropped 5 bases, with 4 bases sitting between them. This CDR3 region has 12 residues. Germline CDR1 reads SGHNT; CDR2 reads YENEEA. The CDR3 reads CASSLKTGELFF. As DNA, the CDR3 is TGTGCCAGCAGCTTGAAAACCGGGGAGCTGTTTTTT.

The CDR3 loop is CSATESDTQYF. CDR3 nucleotides: TGCAGTGCTACCGAGTCAGATACGCAGTATTTT. The chain employs TRBV20-1 and TRBJ2-3; D is undetermined. In germline, CDR1 is DFQATT, CDR2 SNEGSKA (reference sequence). The CDR3 covers 11 residues. The ends were cut back, 4 bases at V and 4 bases at J, with 6 bases in the middle.

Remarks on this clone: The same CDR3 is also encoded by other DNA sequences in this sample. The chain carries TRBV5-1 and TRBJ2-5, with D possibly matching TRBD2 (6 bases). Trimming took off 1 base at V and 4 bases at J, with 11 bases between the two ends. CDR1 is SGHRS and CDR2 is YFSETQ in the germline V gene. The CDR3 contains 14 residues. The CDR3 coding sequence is TGCGCCAGCAGCTTGACGGGAGATAGAGAGACCCAGTACTTC. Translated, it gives CASSLTGDRETQYF.

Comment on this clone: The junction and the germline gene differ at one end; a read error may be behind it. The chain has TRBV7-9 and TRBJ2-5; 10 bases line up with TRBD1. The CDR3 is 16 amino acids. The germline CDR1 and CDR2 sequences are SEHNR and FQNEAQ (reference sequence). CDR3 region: CASSARTGGIEESQYF. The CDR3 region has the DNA TGTGCCAGCAGCGCGCGGACAGGGGGTATAGAAGAGTCCCAGTACTTC.

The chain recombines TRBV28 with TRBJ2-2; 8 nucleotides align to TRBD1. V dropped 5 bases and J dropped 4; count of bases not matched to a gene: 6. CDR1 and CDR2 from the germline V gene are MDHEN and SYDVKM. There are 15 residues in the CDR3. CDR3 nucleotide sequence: TGTGCCAGCAGTCTTCGGACAGGGTCCACCGGGGAGCTGTTTTTT. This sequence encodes CASSLRTGSTGELFF.

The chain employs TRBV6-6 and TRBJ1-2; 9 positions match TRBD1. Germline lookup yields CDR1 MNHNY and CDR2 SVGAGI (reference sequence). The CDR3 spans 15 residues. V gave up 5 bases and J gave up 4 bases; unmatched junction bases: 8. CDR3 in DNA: TGTGCCAGCAGTATGCCTAGGGACAGGGCCTATGGCTACACCTTC. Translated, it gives CASSMPRDRAYGYTF.

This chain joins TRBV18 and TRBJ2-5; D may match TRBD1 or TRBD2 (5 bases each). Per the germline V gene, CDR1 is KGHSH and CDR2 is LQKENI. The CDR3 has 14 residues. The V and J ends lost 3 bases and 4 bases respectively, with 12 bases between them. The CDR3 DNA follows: TGTGCCAGCTCACCCTCGACAGCGGTAGAGACCCAGTACTTC. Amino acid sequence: CASSPSTAVETQYF.

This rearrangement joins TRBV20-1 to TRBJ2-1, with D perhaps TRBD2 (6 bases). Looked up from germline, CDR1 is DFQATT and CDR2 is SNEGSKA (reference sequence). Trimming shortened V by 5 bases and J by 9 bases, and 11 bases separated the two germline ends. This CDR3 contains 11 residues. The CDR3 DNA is TGCAGTGCTTTTGGGGGGACTGAGCAGTTCTTC. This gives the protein CSAFGGTEQFF.

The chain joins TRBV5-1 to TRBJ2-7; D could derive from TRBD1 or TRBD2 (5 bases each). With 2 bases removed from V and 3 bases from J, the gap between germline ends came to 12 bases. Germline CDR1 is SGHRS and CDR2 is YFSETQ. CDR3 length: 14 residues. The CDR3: CASSLGVANYEQYF. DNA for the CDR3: TGCGCCAGCAGCTTAGGGGTAGCGAACTACGAGCAGTACTTC.

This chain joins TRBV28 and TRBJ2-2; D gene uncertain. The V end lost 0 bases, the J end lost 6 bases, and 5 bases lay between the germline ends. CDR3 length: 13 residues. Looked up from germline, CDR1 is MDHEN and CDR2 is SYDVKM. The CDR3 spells CASSLWSPGELFF. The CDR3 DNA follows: TGTGCCAGCAGTTTATGGAGCCCCGGGGAGCTGTTTTTT.

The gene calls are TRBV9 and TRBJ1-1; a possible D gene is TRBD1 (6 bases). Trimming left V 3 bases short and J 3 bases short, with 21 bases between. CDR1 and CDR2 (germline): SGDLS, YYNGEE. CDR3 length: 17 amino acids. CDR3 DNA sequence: TGTGCCAGCAGCGCGCGGGTGACAGTGAGGGGGGACACTGAAGCTTTCTTT. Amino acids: CASSARVTVRGDTEAFF.

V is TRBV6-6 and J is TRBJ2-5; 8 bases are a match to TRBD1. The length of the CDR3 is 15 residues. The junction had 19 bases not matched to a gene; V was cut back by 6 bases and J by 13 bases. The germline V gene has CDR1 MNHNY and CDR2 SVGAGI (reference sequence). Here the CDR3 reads CASSPYGGNRGTTYF. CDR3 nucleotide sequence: TGTGCCAGCAGCCCATATGGGGGAAACAGGGGGACCACGTACTTC.

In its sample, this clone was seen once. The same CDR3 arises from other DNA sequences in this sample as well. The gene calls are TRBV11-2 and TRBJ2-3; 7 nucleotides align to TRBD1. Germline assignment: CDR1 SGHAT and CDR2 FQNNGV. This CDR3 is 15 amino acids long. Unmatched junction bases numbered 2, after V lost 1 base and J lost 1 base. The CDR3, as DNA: TGTGCCAGCAGCTTAGGTACAGGGGGCACAGATACGCAGTATTTT. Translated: CASSLGTGGTDTQYF. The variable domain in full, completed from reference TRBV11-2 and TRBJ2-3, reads EAGVAQSPRYKIIEKRQSVAFWCNPISGHATLYWYQQILGQGPKLLIQFQNNGVVDDSQLPKDRFSAERLKGVDSTLKIQPAKLEDSAVYLCASSLGTGGTDTQYFGPGTRLTVL.